Listed below are T cell receptor beta chains from one sample, sequenced in a study of blood T cell repertoires in COVID-19. Sequencing was performed with immunoSEQ multiplex PCR; in TCRdb, only in-frame clones are kept and a portion is missing. The sample has approximately 260,000 clones; roughly 84% are singletons. Sample: peripheral blood. The receptor source for this set is a human donor in a cohort sampled during active COVID-19. CDR3s include the opening cysteine and the closing phenylalanine or tryptophan. D genes are given only for firm matches. A row's size may be missing; if present it is once, few, many or a size class.

clone size	D gene	V gene	J gene	CDR3 DNA	CDR3 protein
NA	NA	TRBV4-3	TRBJ1-6	TGCGCCAGCAGCCAAGACCGGGACACTTATAATTCACCCCTCCACTTT	CASSQDRDTYNSPLHF
NA	NA	TRBV6-6	TRBJ1-2	TGTGCCAGCAGTTCCCCTCGGTCCCTGGGAGGGGATGGCTACACCTTC	CASSSPRSLGGDGYTF
NA	TRBD1	TRBV5-4	TRBJ2-7	TGTGCCAGCAGCGCCCGGGACAGGGGGTCCTACGAGCAGTACTTC	CASSARDRGSYEQYF
NA	TRBD1	TRBV5-1	TRBJ1-4	TGCGCCAGCTCAGGCAGGGGGCCTGGTAATGAAAAACTGTTTTTT	CASSGRGPGNEKLFF
NA	NA	TRBV27	TRBJ1-6	TGTGCCAGCAGTTTATCACCTCCGACGGGGTCCTCCTATAATTCACCCCTCCACTTT	CASSLSPPTGSSYNSPLHF
NA	NA	TRBV6-2/TRBV6-3	TRBJ1-2	TGTGCCAGCAGCTCGAACCCGCGGGGGGGAGGCTACACCTTC	CASSSNPRGGGYTF
NA	TRBD1	TRBV4-1	TRBJ1-5	TGCGCCAGCAGCCTGGACAGGGCGGACAATCAGCCCCAGCATTTT	CASSLDRADNQPQHF
NA	NA	TRBV27	TRBJ2-7	TGTGCCAGCAGCAAACAGGGCCTACCCCCCTACGAGCAGTACTTC	CASSKQGLPPYEQYF
NA	NA	TRBV4-2	TRBJ2-7	TGTGCCAGCAGCCAGGAGGTTACTCGTGGCGAGCAGTACTTC	CASSQEVTRGEQYF
NA	NA	TRBV27	TRBJ1-2	TGTGCCAGCAGTTTTGAGTCACGGGGGACCTACTATGGCTACACCTTC	CASSFESRGTYYGYTF
NA	NA	TRBV25-1	TRBJ2-5	TGTGCCAGCAGTCAAATGTCCGGACAGCAAGAGACCCAGTACTTC	CASSQMSGQQETQYF
NA	TRBD2	TRBV18	TRBJ2-5	TGTGCCAGCTCACCACTCCCTAGCGGGAGCTGGGAGACCCAGTACTTC	CASSPLPSGSWETQYF
NA	TRBD2	TRBV6-1	TRBJ2-5	TGTGCCAGCAGTGCCCAAACAGCGGGAGTATGGGAGACCCAGTACTTC	CASSAQTAGVWETQYF
NA	NA	TRBV3-1/TRBV3-2	TRBJ1-2	TGTGCCAGCAGCCGCGGGCCCTCTGGAGGCTATGGCTACACCTTC	CASSRGPSGGYGYTF
once	TRBD2	TRBV19	TRBJ2-2	TGTGCCAGTAGTCCTAATAGCGGGAGTAGGACCGGGGAGCTGTTTTTT	CASSPNSGSRTGELFF
NA	NA	TRBV6-2/TRBV6-3	TRBJ1-5	TGTGCCAGCAGTTACTCGAGTACAGGGACTAGCAATCAGCCCCAGCATTTT	CASSYSSTGTSNQPQHF
NA	TRBD2	TRBV4-1	TRBJ2-7	TGCGCCAGCAGGGGACTAGCGGGGCAACAGTACTTC	CASRGLAGQQYF
NA	NA	TRBV27	TRBJ1-6	TGTGCCAGCACTCAGGGGTCCTCACCCCTCCACTTT	CASTQGSSPLHF
NA	TRBD1	TRBV19	TRBJ1-5	TGTGCCAGTAAGGGCGAGACAGGGTTTTACAATCAGCCCCAGCATTTT	CASKGETGFYNQPQHF
once	NA	TRBV29-1	TRBJ1-2	TGCAGCGTTGACGGCAGGTCAGGCTACACCTTC	CSVDGRSGYTF
NA	NA	TRBV10-3	TRBJ2-3	TGTGCCATCAGCTTCGGGATCACAGATACGCAGTATTTT	CAISFGITDTQYF
NA	TRBD1	TRBV19	TRBJ2-1	TGTGCCAGTAGTATAGATCCGGGACAGGGGTACAATGAGCAGTTCTTC	CASSIDPGQGYNEQFF
NA	NA	TRBV15	TRBJ2-3	TGTGCCACCAGCAACAGACTAAGCACAGATACGCAGTATTTT	CATSNRLSTDTQYF
NA	NA	TRBV19	TRBJ1-4	TGTGCCAGTAGTGATTCCCTTGGGGACAACCCAACTAATGAAAAACTGTTTTTT	CASSDSLGDNPTNEKLFF
NA	NA	TRBV2	TRBJ1-3	TGTGCCAGCAGTGAACAGGCTAACTCTGGAAACACCATATATTTT	CASSEQANSGNTIYF
NA	NA	TRBV28	TRBJ1-2	TGTGCCAGCAGTGTCCAACAGGGAAATACGGGGGGCTACACCTTC	CASSVQQGNTGGYTF
once	NA	TRBV11-2	TRBJ2-5	TGTGCCAGCAGCTTGCTCGGACAAGAAGAGACCCAGTACTTC	CASSLLGQEETQYF
NA	TRBD1	TRBV6-5	TRBJ1-1	TGTGCCAGCAGCAACAGGGGCCTGAACACTGAAGCTTTCTTT	CASSNRGLNTEAFF
NA	TRBD1	TRBV10-3	TRBJ1-1	TGTGCCATCAGTGTGGACAGGGCTCAAAAAGCTTTCTTT	CAISVDRAQKAFF
NA	TRBD1	TRBV19	TRBJ1-3	TGTGCCAGTGGCGGACAGGTTGGAAACACCATATATTTT	CASGGQVGNTIYF
few	TRBD1	TRBV3-1/TRBV3-2	TRBJ2-7	TGTGCCAGCAGCTTCAGCGGGACAGGGTTTTACGAGCAGTACTTC	CASSFSGTGFYEQYF
NA	TRBD2	TRBV24-1	TRBJ2-1	TGTGCCACCAGTGACCCAAGGTCTAGCGGAGCTACCTACAATGAGCAGTTCTTC	CATSDPRSSGATYNEQFF
NA	NA	TRBV7-9	TRBJ1-6	TGTGCCAGCAGCCTGCCAGGCTATTCACCCCTCCACTTT	CASSLPGYSPLHF
NA	NA	TRBV7-2	TRBJ2-5	TGTGCCAGCAGCCCCCGGACTGTAGCGCAAGAGACCCAGTACTTC	CASSPRTVAQETQYF
once	TRBD1	TRBV18	TRBJ1-1	TGTGCCACCACCTTCGACAGGGTAGTCACTGAAGCTTTCTTT	CATTFDRVVTEAFF
once	TRBD1	TRBV6-1	TRBJ1-5	TGTGCCAGCAGCGAAGGACAGGGGGCCCAGCCCCAGCATTTT	CASSEGQGAQPQHF
NA	TRBD2	TRBV6-2/TRBV6-3	TRBJ2-5	TGTGCCAGCAGTTACACTAGCGGGCAAGAGACCCAGTACTTC	CASSYTSGQETQYF
NA	TRBD2	TRBV7-9	TRBJ2-3	TGTGCCAGCAGCCCTGCTTGGGCTAGCGGGATTGTAGATACGCAGTATTTT	CASSPAWASGIVDTQYF
few	NA	TRBV6-4	TRBJ2-7	TGTGCCAGCACCGTTGACATCCCAAGCTCCTACGAGCAGTACTTC	CASTVDIPSSYEQYF
NA	NA	TRBV7-8	TRBJ2-5	TGTGCCAGCAGCCCCGGAGACCCAAAAGTGGAGACCCAGTACTTC	CASSPGDPKVETQYF
NA	NA	TRBV7-3	TRBJ1-1	TGTGCCAGCAGCTTAAGTCCGGACGGAGGGAGCGGCAACGAAGCTTTCTTT	CASSLSPDGGSGNEAFF
NA	TRBD1	TRBV4-1	TRBJ1-2	TGCGCCAGCAGCCAGGCGGGGGACAGGGGATCGGGCGGCTACACCTTC	CASSQAGDRGSGGYTF
NA	NA	TRBV11-2	TRBJ1-1	TGTGCCAGCAGCGCCCGACGGGGATTCACTGAAGCTTTCTTT	CASSARRGFTEAFF
NA	TRBD1	TRBV27	TRBJ1-4	TGTGCCAGCAGTCTGGGCGGGGACAGGGGGTTTCTGGGGGGAAAACTGTTTTTT	CASSLGGDRGFLGGKLFF
few	TRBD1	TRBV5-4	TRBJ2-1	TGTGCCAGCAGCTTAAAGACAGGGGGCCTCTACAATGAGCAGTTCTTC	CASSLKTGGLYNEQFF
NA	TRBD1	TRBV24-1	TRBJ1-2	TGTGCCACCAGTGATTCGCAACAGGGGGCACTCGGCTACACCTTC	CATSDSQQGALGYTF
once	NA	TRBV7-2	TRBJ1-2	TGTGCCAGCAGCTCACAGGGACGGAAATTATATGGCTACACCTTC	CASSSQGRKLYGYTF
NA	TRBD1	TRBV11-2	TRBJ1-2	TGTGCCAGCAGCGCCCCGGGACAGGCAGGCGGCGGCTACACCTTC	CASSAPGQAGGGYTF
NA	TRBD1	TRBV9	TRBJ1-1	TGTGCCAGCAGCGTAGGCTGGACAGGGGTCGGTGATGAAGCTTTCTTT	CASSVGWTGVGDEAFF
NA	NA	TRBV5-6	TRBJ1-6	TGTGCCAGCAGCTTTTGGGCGAAAGATAATTCACCCCTCCACTTT	CASSFWAKDNSPLHF
few	NA	TRBV5-1	TRBJ1-1	TGCGCCAGCAGCTTGGTTGGAGGGCCCGGGGCAGCAAACACTGAAGCTTTCTTT	CASSLVGGPGAANTEAFF
few	TRBD1	TRBV10-1	TRBJ2-7	TGCGCCAGCAGCCGGGGACAGTCGGGCGAGCAGTACTTC	CASSRGQSGEQYF
NA	TRBD1	TRBV5-1	TRBJ1-6	TGCGCCAGCAGCTTGGCTGACAGGGGTGATTCACCCCTCCACTTT	CASSLADRGDSPLHF
NA	TRBD2	TRBV5-8	TRBJ2-1	TGTGCCAGCAGCTTGGCCCTGGGGACTAGCGGGATAAATGAGCAGTTCTTC	CASSLALGTSGINEQFF
NA	TRBD2	TRBV19	TRBJ2-7	TGTGCCAGTAGTAGACGGACTAGCGGGACATACGAGCAGTACTTC	CASSRRTSGTYEQYF
once	TRBD1	TRBV9	TRBJ2-7	TGTGCCAGCAGCGCACAGGGGGCGACGGGCCACGAGCAGTACTTC	CASSAQGATGHEQYF
once	NA	TRBV11-2	TRBJ1-5	TGTGCCAGCAGCCCAGGGCCAGGTTACAATCAGCCCCAGCATTTT	CASSPGPGYNQPQHF
NA	NA	TRBV28	TRBJ1-2	TGTGCCAGCAGTCATTCAGGGTCCTATGGCTACACCTTC	CASSHSGSYGYTF
NA	TRBD1	TRBV7-2	TRBJ2-5	TGTGCCAGCAGCTTAATTGGCTCTGGGACAGGAGAAGAGACCCAGTACTTC	CASSLIGSGTGEETQYF